This TCR beta chain emerged from a study of T cells in Graves' hyperthyroidism and ophthalmopathy. This clonotype has a handful of counts. Its antigen is undetermined. Thyroid ultrasound and orbital computed tomography, with clinical symptoms and serum thyroxine and TRAb, informed diagnoses. Approximately 9.3 ml of fresh peripheral blood supplied the PBMCs. Study findings and constraints: Ophthalmopathy was identified by the model a median about 6.4 months ahead of onset.

RNA transcripts were the template for amplifying TCR beta CDR3 regions. The HTBI set primed first-round TCR CDR3 RT-PCR. TCRdb reprocessed the multiplex PCR reads via MiXCR and lists one record per CDR3 protein. The table lists roughly 700,000 distinct CDR3 sequences, approximately 40% of them singletons. Sequencing was done on a sample of blood. This receptor was taken from a woman aged 40 to 50 with Graves' hyperthyroidism.

The CDR3 spells CASSLRRWGQPQHF. CDR3 bases: TGTGCCAGCAGCCTCCGCCGGTGGGGTCAGCCCCAGCATTTT. The chain has TRBV5-4 and TRBJ1-5, with D hard to call. V was clipped by 4 bases and J by 6 bases, with 14 bases between them. This CDR3 contains 14 residues. Germline V lookup: CDR1 SGHNT, CDR2 YYREEE (reference sequence).